This T cell receptor beta chain was documented in a study of blood T cell repertoires in COVID-19. The wider study: Collection of acute and convalescent COVID-19 samples took place in the United States, Italy and Spain. Nucleic acid was either cDNA or gDNA, and it came from T cells, B-cell-depleted T cells, or PBMCs.

This CDR3 is built from 15 residues. Germline V gene sequence: CDR1 MDHEN, CDR2 SYDVKM. V dropped 2 bases and J dropped 6; count of bases not matched to a gene: 5. The authors' processing: Amplification with reference gene primers provided the estimates of nucleated cell counts. The repertoire was sequenced with immunoSEQ multiplex PCR; TCRdb's copy has only in-frame clones and lacks some. That table gives V, J and clone size, and the DNA gave D and trimming. The data show about 310,000 clones, with over 75% seen just once and 1% held by the top ten. What was sequenced was peripheral blood. The receptor was derived from a man aged 45 to 65 with active or convalescent COVID-19. The gene calls are TRBV28 and TRBJ2-1, with 9 bases fitting TRBD2. CDR3 protein: CASSLIAGDGNEQFF. The CDR3 DNA reads TGTGCCAGCAGTTTAATAGCGGGAGACGGCAATGAGCAGTTCTTC.